This entry lists 30 T cell receptor beta chains sequenced from one sample in a study of T cells in Graves' hyperthyroidism and ophthalmopathy. RNA transcripts served as the template for amplifying TCR beta CDR3 regions. First-round RT-PCR with HTBI primers amplified the TCR CDR3 region. One entry per CDR3 protein results from TCRdb running MiXCR on the multiplex PCR reads. The sample lists under 350,000 distinct CDR3 sequences, 15% to 20% occurring once. Sequencing was done on a sample of blood. The receptors come from a woman aged 45-59 years with Graves' hyperthyroidism.

This clonotype was found many times. The chain is built from TRBV11-2 and TRBJ1-3, with no clear D. The V end was cut by 0 bases, the J end by 2 bases, with 5 bases between. Germline assignment: CDR1 SGHAT and CDR2 FQNNGV. This CDR3 contains 14 residues. The CDR3 sequence is CASSLDLTGNTIYF. The CDR3 nucleotides are TGTGCCAGCAGCTTAGATCTGACTGGAAACACCATATATTTT.

The chain recombines TRBV7-6 with TRBJ2-5; either TRBD1 or TRBD2 may fit D (5 bases each). This CDR3 is built from 17 residues. The germline V gene has CDR1 SGHVS and CDR2 FNYEAQ. Deletions cut 0 bases from V and 4 bases from J, with 18 bases between. The CDR3, as DNA: TGTGCCAGCAGCTTAGCATTTACAGGTAGCCGGGGAGAGACCCAGTACTTC. Its protein is CASSLAFTGSRGETQYF.

The chain couples TRBV5-1 to TRBJ2-3; D may be TRBD2 (7 bases). This CDR3 is built from 16 residues. V lost 5 bases to trimming and J lost 3 bases, with 19 bases between them. CDR1 SGHRS and CDR2 YFSETQ come from the germline V gene. The DNA of the CDR3 is TGCGCCAGCAGGTCGAGAGGGGGGGCCGGGACAGATACGCAGTATTTT. Translating gives CASRSRGGAGTDTQYF.

This clonotype has more than one count but fewer than ten. The chain recombines TRBV2 with TRBJ1-1; D uncertain. Germline V lookup: CDR1 SNHLY, CDR2 FYNNEI. The CDR3 is 17 residues long. Trimming left V 3 bases short and J 0 bases short, with 17 bases between. The CDR3, as DNA: TGTGCCAGCAGTGATTTAAGGGCAAGTAGGATGAACACTGAAGCTTTCTTT. The encoded protein is CASSDLRASRMNTEAFF.

This clonotype showed up just a few times. The J gene is TRBJ2-3, the V gene TRBV19; 12 bases map to TRBD2. This CDR3 has 17 residues. V lost 10 bases to trimming and J lost 7 bases; unmatched junction nucleotides: 18. Per germline, CDR1 LNHDA and CDR2 SQIVND (reference sequence). Written as DNA, the CDR3 is TGTGCCACCGGACTAGCGGGAAAGGGCGCAACAAGGAATACGCAGTATTTT. Its translation is CATGLAGKGATRNTQYF.

This clonotype has a handful of counts. J is TRBJ1-2 and V is TRBV7-9; TRBD1 matches at 7 bases. CDR3 length equals 17 residues. The germline V gene has CDR1 SEHNR and CDR2 FQNEAQ (reference sequence). Trimming at V came to 6 bases and at J to 6 bases, leaving 19 bases not matched to a gene. This chain's CDR3 is CASSLTTGLSIRNGYTF. The CDR3 DNA is TGTGCCAGCAGTCTAACGACAGGGTTATCGATCAGGAATGGCTACACCTTC.

This clonotype was seen ten or more times. This sequence joins TRBV7-8 and TRBJ2-1; D possibly corresponds to TRBD2 (5 bases). Trimming removed 4 bases from V and 6 bases from J, with 13 bases in between. The CDR3 consists of 14 residues. Germline V lookup: CDR1 SGHVS, CDR2 FQNEAQ. The CDR3 coding sequence is TGTGCCAGCAGCTCCCCCCGACGGGGCAATGAGCAGTTCTTC. This translates into CASSSPRRGNEQFF. Variable domain in full (rest from reference TRBV7-8 and TRBJ2-1): GAGVSQSPRYKVAKRGQDVALRCDPISGHVSLFWYQQALGQGPEFLTYFQNEAQLDKSGLPSDRFFAERPEGSVSTLKIQRTQQEDSAVYLCASSSPRRGNEQFFGPGTRLTVL.

In this sample, this clonotype turned up a few times. This chain joins TRBV6-1 and TRBJ2-7; D is undetermined. V was clipped by 8 bases and J by 5 bases, with 4 bases between them. This CDR3 comprises 9 residues. CDR1 is MNHNS and CDR2 is SASEGT in the germline V gene. The CDR3 sequence is CASRHEQYF. In DNA form, the CDR3 reads TGTGCCAGCCGCCACGAGCAGTACTTC.

In its sample, this clonotype was seen a few times. The chain uses TRBV6-1 and TRBJ1-6; a possible D gene is TRBD1 (6 bases). Trimming pared 4 bases from V and 1 base from J, leaving 14 bases between. This CDR3 comprises 17 residues. In germline, CDR1 is MNHNS, CDR2 SASEGT. CDR3 nucleotide sequence: TGTGCCAGCAGTGCAGGACAGTCGACGTCCTATAATTCACCCCTCCACTTT. It is translated as CASSAGQSTSYNSPLHF.

This chain uses TRBV6-5 with TRBJ2-1; 13 bases are a match to TRBD2. Per the germline V gene, CDR1 is MNHEY and CDR2 is SVGAGI. CDR3 length: 18 amino acids. V was clipped by 2 bases and J by 4 bases; unmatched bases: 8. CDR3 sequence reads: CASSYTLLAGGPYNEQFF. Written as DNA, the CDR3 is TGTGCCAGCAGTTACACCCTACTAGCGGGAGGGCCTTACAATGAGCAGTTCTTC.

This clonotype came up many times. The chain uses TRBV12-3 or TRBV12-4 and TRBJ1-1; no definite D call. Trimming cost V 5 bases and J 2 bases, with 9 bases left between them. CDR3 length: 13 amino acids. The CDR3 sequence: CASSRTGNTEAFF. CDR3 DNA: TGTGCCAGCAGTAGGACGGGCAACACTGAAGCTTTCTTT.

CDR3 in DNA: TGTGCCAGCAGCTCCCGCCCCGCCTCTGGAAACACCATATATTTT. Its translation is CASSSRPASGNTIYF. The chain has TRBV11-1 and TRBJ1-3; D ambiguous. V lost 4 bases and J 0 bases, leaving 10 bases between the germline ends. Germline V gives CDR1 SGHAT, CDR2 FQDESV (reference sequence). The CDR3 extends over 15 amino acids. Full variable domain (remainder filled in from reference TRBV11-1 and TRBJ1-3): EAEVAQSPRYKITEKSQAVAFWCDPISGHATLYWYRQILGQGPELLVQFQDESVVDDSQLPKDRFSAERLKGVDSTLKIQPAELGDSAMYLCASSSRPASGNTIYFGEGSWLTVV.

Remarks on this clonotype: A much more abundant neighbour one base away suggests this may be a read error. The V gene is TRBV28, the J gene TRBJ1-1, with D perhaps matching TRBD1 (5 bases). This CDR3 comprises 14 residues. Germline values: CDR1 MDHEN, CDR2 SYDVKM. This chain's CDR3 is CANSGTAYYTEAFF. Written as DNA, the CDR3 is TGTGCCAACAGTGGGACGGCTTATTACACTGAAGCTTTCTTT.

In its sample, this clonotype was seen a few times. The CDR3 here is CSVDTSGETQYF. CDR3 sequence (DNA): TGCAGCGTTGATACTAGCGGAGAGACCCAGTACTTC. V usage is TRBV29-1 and J usage is TRBJ2-5; 8 bases match TRBD2. Germline V gene data show CDR1 as SQVTM and CDR2 as ANQGSEA. Trimming at V came to 3 bases and at J to 4 bases, leaving 1 base not matched to a gene. This CDR3 is built from 12 residues.

The genes are TRBV10-3 and TRBJ2-2; D uncertain. Germline CDR1 ENHRY, CDR2 SYGVKD. The CDR3 sequence is 14 residues long. V lost 3 bases and J lost 0, with 5 bases in between. CDR3 protein: CAISEEANTGELFF. The DNA of the CDR3 is TGTGCCATCAGTGAAGAGGCGAACACCGGGGAGCTGTTTTTT.

This chain joins TRBV12-3 or TRBV12-4 and TRBJ2-2; the D is unclear. Trimming stripped 1 base from V and 1 base from J, with 7 bases between. The CDR3 has 15 residues. Written as DNA, the CDR3 is TGTGCCAGCAGTTTAGTAGTAGGGAACACCGGGGAGCTGTTTTTT. Translation gives CASSLVVGNTGELFF.

The J gene is TRBJ1-4, the V gene TRBV7-9, with TRBD1 matching 7 bases. Germline V gene lookup returns CDR1 SEHNR and CDR2 FQNEAQ (reference sequence). V was clipped by 1 base and J by 5 bases; unmatched bases: 4. CDR3 length: 15 residues. The CDR3 loop is CASSLGDSENEKLFF. The CDR3 bases are TGTGCCAGCAGCTTAGGGGACAGCGAAAATGAAAAACTGTTTTTT.

This clonotype appeared many times. The chain links TRBV2 to TRBJ2-7; maybe TRBD2 (7 bases). Trimming shortened V by 7 bases and J by 3 bases, and 19 bases separated the two germline ends. Per germline, CDR1 SNHLY and CDR2 FYNNEI. The CDR3 sequence is 15 residues long. CDR3 loop: CASTGGPRGNYEQYF. The CDR3 DNA reads TGTGCCAGCACGGGGGGCCCCCGGGGGAACTACGAGCAGTACTTC. Filled out from reference TRBV2 and TRBJ2-7, the complete variable domain reads EPEVTQTPSHQVTQMGQEVILRCVPISNHLYFYWYRQILGQKVEFLVSFYNNEISEKSEIFDDQFSVERPDGSNFTLKIRSTKLEDSAMYFCASTGGPRGNYEQYFGPGTRLTVT.

This clonotype was picked up a small number of times. The chain combines TRBV5-6 with TRBJ2-1; 7 nucleotides align to TRBD1. V lost 0 bases and J lost 4; bases outside the gene matches: 4. In germline, CDR1 is SGHDT, CDR2 YYEEEE. This CDR3 comprises 15 residues. The CDR3 reads CASSLVDRRYNEQFF. CDR3 bases: TGTGCCAGCAGCTTGGTGGACAGGCGTTACAATGAGCAGTTCTTC.

This clonotype was seen at least ten times. The V gene is TRBV2, the J gene TRBJ2-5; 7 bases line up with TRBD2. Per germline, CDR1 SNHLY and CDR2 FYNNEI. Trimming took 6 bases from V and 4 from J; bases not matched to a gene: 5. The CDR3 has 13 residues. Here the CDR3 reads CASRSSGSETQYF. The CDR3 nucleotides read TGTGCCAGCAGATCTAGCGGTTCAGAGACCCAGTACTTC. Using reference TRBV2 and TRBJ2-5 for the parts outside the CDR3, the full variable domain is EPEVTQTPSHQVTQMGQEVILRCVPISNHLYFYWYRQILGQKVEFLVSFYNNEISEKSEIFDDQFSVERPDGSNFTLKIRSTKLEDSAMYFCASRSSGSETQYFGPGTRLLVL.

The table lists this clonotype with many counts. J is TRBJ1-6 and V is TRBV2, with 7 bases identical to TRBD1. Germline assignment: CDR1 SNHLY and CDR2 FYNNEI. CDR3 length: 13 residues. The V segment lost 6 bases and the J segment 7 bases; nucleotides outside the gene matches: 3. CDR3 sequence (DNA): TGTGCCAGCAGCGGGACAGAGAATTCACCCCTCCACTTT. The encoded protein is CASSGTENSPLHF.

In this sample, this clonotype turned up many times. J is TRBJ1-2 and V is TRBV12-3 or TRBV12-4; D unresolved. The V end lost 5 bases, the J end lost 8 bases, and 15 bases lay between the germline ends. The CDR3 contains 13 residues. As DNA, the CDR3 is TGTGCCAGCAGTCCCCAGATACTGTCAGGCTACACCTTC. Amino acid sequence: CASSPQILSGYTF.

This clonotype was counted at least ten times. The rearrangement uses TRBV6-1 and TRBJ2-7; 8 bases fit TRBD2. Losses at the gene ends were 3 bases for V and 2 bases for J; bases not matched to a gene: 9. The germline V gene has CDR1 MNHNS and CDR2 SASEGT. This CDR3 is built from 16 residues. CDR3 in DNA: TGTGCCAGCAGTGACCCCTTAGCGGGACCCCCCTACGAGCAGTACTTC. It codes for CASSDPLAGPPYEQYF.

V is TRBV11-2 and J is TRBJ2-1; 9 positions agree with TRBD2. Germline-derived CDR1 and CDR2 are SGHAT and FQNNGV. V shed 0 bases, J shed 8 bases, and the junction held 17 bases outside the gene matches. This CDR3 has 19 amino acids. The DNA of the CDR3 is TGTGCCAGCAGCTTAGATTCGTTGGTACTAGCGGGTGGTTATTATGAGCAGTTCTTC. Protein sequence: CASSLDSLVLAGGYYEQFF.

The chain recombines TRBV29-1 with TRBJ1-5; D unclear. This CDR3 is 13 amino acids long. Looked up from germline, CDR1 is SQVTM and CDR2 is ANQGSEA. V gave up 5 bases and J gave up 9 bases, with 17 bases separating them. The CDR3, as DNA: TGCAGCGTTCGGACTGGGCGTGGAGGGCCCCAGCATTTT. This sequence encodes CSVRTGRGGPQHF.

This clonotype was seen a few times. V usage is TRBV19 and J usage is TRBJ1-1; no definite D call. Trimming stripped 6 bases from V and 4 bases from J, with 12 bases between. The CDR3 spans 13 residues. CDR1 LNHDA and CDR2 SQIVND come from the germline V gene (reference sequence). The CDR3 region has the DNA TGTGCCAGTAGCAAACCCCCTTTCACTGAAGCTTTCTTT. This translates into CASSKPPFTEAFF.

The table lists this clonotype with many counts. The CDR3 protein is CASSSRTGTGELFF. CDR3 in DNA: TGTGCCAGCAGTTCCAGGACGGGTACCGGGGAGCTGTTTTTT. The V call is TRBV12-3 or TRBV12-4, the J call TRBJ2-2; D gene unclear. V was shortened by 4 bases and J by 5 bases, with 11 bases between the two germline ends. The CDR3 loop spans 14 amino acids.

This CDR3 reads CASCQSQETQYF. The CDR3 coding sequence is TGTGCCAGCTGTCAAAGCCAAGAGACCCAGTACTTC. This chain links TRBV28 with TRBJ2-5; D uncertain. The ends were cut back, 8 bases at V and 1 base at J, with 8 bases in the middle. Germline V gives CDR1 MDHEN, CDR2 SYDVKM. This CDR3 is built from 12 residues.

This clonotype was counted only a few times. This rearrangement joins TRBV29-1 to TRBJ2-3, with TRBD1 identical over 10 bases. The junction had 11 bases not matched to a gene; V was cut back by 4 bases and J by 1 base. The length of the CDR3 is 17 residues. Germline CDR1 SQVTM, CDR2 ANQGSEA. CDR3 in DNA: TGCAGCGTTGGCGGGGCGACAGGGGGCCGGGGCACAGATACGCAGTATTTT. Its translation: CSVGGATGGRGTDTQYF.

This clonotype was observed a few times. The chain has TRBV6-1 and TRBJ2-1, with D uncertain. The CDR3 has 14 amino acids. Looked up from germline, CDR1 is MNHNS and CDR2 is SASEGT. V lost 5 bases to trimming and J lost 3 bases, with 11 bases between them. CDR3 protein: CASSPPDHYNEQFF. CDR3 in DNA: TGTGCCAGCAGTCCCCCGGACCACTACAATGAGCAGTTCTTC.